Reported below is one T cell receptor (beta chain). Its specificity is not known. This record belongs to a study of regulatory T cells in long-lasting Graves disease. Study context: Antithyroid drugs had been taken under 3 months by newly diagnosed Graves' patients. Notes on the study in general: Persistent Graves' patients showed a TCR diversity that was lower than that of newly diagnosed ones.

V shed 7 bases and J 5 bases; nucleotides not matched to a gene: 11. This CDR3 is built from 14 residues. CDR1 is SEHNR and CDR2 is FQNEAQ in the germline V gene (reference sequence). Time point denoted: newly diagnosed GD, antithyroid drugs for less than 3 months. Researchers made the TCR library from RNA that was extracted from PBMCs. Arm-PCR of CDR3 regions with iRepertoire HTBI primers generated TCR beta libraries. TCRdb processed the multiplex PCR reads anew with MiXCR; each CDR3 protein has one entry. Of approximately 400,000 distinct CDR3 sequences listed, 14% to 15% were seen once; the top ten hold 7.8%. Separately, the same data were catalogued under a study of T cells in Graves' hyperthyroidism and ophthalmopathy.

This receptor was identified in a woman aged 40-49 years with Graves disease. The chain uses TRBV7-9 and TRBJ2-7; TRBD1 aligns across 7 bases. The sample here was peripheral blood mononuclear cells (PBMCs), taken at new diagnosis, from a patient treated with antithyroid drugs. CDR3 DNA sequence: TGTGCCAGCACCTCGGGACAGTTGACCAACGAGCAGTACTTC. Its translation: CASTSGQLTNEQYF.